A selection of T cell receptor beta chains follows, all from one sample in a study of beta chain features in type 1 diabetes. Data came from immunoSEQ multiplex PCR; TCRdb stores just in-frame clones and leaves some out. The sample carries hundreds of thousands of clones, about an eighth recorded once. Sequencing input: naive CD4+ T cells from blood. All receptors come from a man aged 18 to 30 with type 1 diabetes. CDR3s include the opening cysteine and the closing phenylalanine or tryptophan. D genes are given only for firm matches. Clone size is not always given. Where it is, it says once, few, many or a class for expanded clones.

>NA|TRBV2|TRBJ1-5|15|NA
CASSEVGLVSQPQHF
TGTGCCAGCAGTGAGGTAGGGTTGGTAAGTCAGCCCCAGCATTTT
>few|TRBV7-2|TRBJ2-1|17|TRBD2
CASSQMRGSSSYNEQFF
TGTGCCAGCAGCCAAATGCGGGGGTCCTCCTCCTACAATGAGCAGTTCTTC
>NA|TRBV2|TRBJ1-2|14|NA
CASSEGTDFYGYTF
TGTGCCAGCAGTGAAGGGACGGATTTTTATGGCTACACCTTC
>NA|TRBV9|TRBJ2-5|16|NA
CASSVGPPGVEEAQYF
TGTGCCAGCAGCGTAGGGCCTCCAGGGGTGGAGGAGGCCCAGTACTTC
>few|TRBV7-9|TRBJ1-5|14|NA
CASSLAGSRQPQHF
TGTGCCAGCAGCCTAGCGGGGAGCCGGCAGCCCCAGCATTTT
>NA|TRBV11-3|TRBJ2-5|16|TRBD1
CASSLGRGTGRETQYF
TGTGCCAGCAGCTTAGGAAGGGGGACAGGGCGAGAGACCCAGTACTTC
>NA|TRBV5-1|TRBJ2-7|13|NA
CASSLIPGDEQYF
TGCGCCAGCAGCTTGATCCCAGGGGACGAGCAGTACTTC
>NA|TRBV2|TRBJ2-7|14|TRBD1
CASRARTGGGEQYF
TGTGCCAGCAGGGCCAGGACAGGGGGCGGCGAGCAGTACTTC
>NA|TRBV7-2|TRBJ2-5|12|NA
CASSLTRGTQYF
TGTGCCAGCAGCTTAACCCGAGGGACCCAGTACTTC
>NA|TRBV30|TRBJ2-5|11|TRBD2
CAWGRGETQYF
TGTGCCTGGGGGAGGGGAGAGACCCAGTACTTC
>NA|TRBV5-1|TRBJ2-1|18|TRBD2
CASSSGLAPDGVYNEQFF
TGCGCCAGCAGCTCGGGACTAGCGCCCGACGGAGTTTACAATGAGCAGTTCTTC
>NA|TRBV27|TRBJ1-1|13|NA
CASSPVLNTEAFF
TGTGCCAGCAGTCCTGTCCTAAACACTGAAGCTTTCTTT
>few|TRBV7-9|TRBJ2-7|14|NA
CASSFPRRSYEQYF
TGTGCCAGCAGCTTCCCCAGGCGCTCCTACGAGCAGTACTTC
>few|TRBV2|TRBJ1-2|13|TRBD1
CASRATGVYGYTF
TGTGCCAGCAGGGCGACAGGGGTCTATGGCTACACCTTC
>few|TRBV28|TRBJ1-5|13|NA
CASSLPEFQPQHF
TGTGCCAGCAGCCTTCCCGAGTTTCAGCCCCAGCATTTT
>NA|TRBV6-1|TRBJ1-6|14|NA
CASSAVVGYSPLHF
TGTGCCAGCAGTGCCGTAGTGGGGTATTCACCCCTCCACTTT
>NA|TRBV7-3|TRBJ2-7|15|NA
CASSLAAGSAYEQYF
TGTGCCAGCAGCTTAGCGGCAGGGTCAGCCTACGAGCAGTACTTC
>NA|TRBV7-2|TRBJ1-5|17|NA
CASSPRRDNRWSQPQHF
TGTGCCAGCAGCCCTAGGAGGGACAATCGTTGGAGTCAGCCCCAGCATTTT
>few|TRBV5-1|TRBJ2-7|14|TRBD2
CASSLSGGYYEQYF
TGCGCCAGCAGCTTGTCGGGGGGTTACTACGAGCAGTACTTC
>few|TRBV10-3|TRBJ1-5|12|NA
CAISGTAQPQHF
TGTGCCATCAGTGGAACAGCCCAGCCCCAGCATTTT
>NA|TRBV7-9|TRBJ1-3|14|NA
CASSSPSSGNTIYF
TGTGCCAGCAGCTCCCCGAGCTCTGGAAACACCATATATTTT
>few|TRBV7-9|TRBJ1-5|15|NA
CASSELGGGNQPQHF
TGTGCCAGCAGCGAGTTAGGGGGAGGAAATCAGCCCCAGCATTTT
>few|TRBV6-5|TRBJ2-2|13|NA
CASIAANTGELFF
TGTGCCAGCATTGCGGCGAACACCGGGGAGCTGTTTTTT
>NA|TRBV5-1|TRBJ2-1|18|TRBD2
CASSPGLVGSFSYNEQFF
TGCGCCAGCAGCCCCGGACTAGTGGGCAGCTTCTCCTACAATGAGCAGTTCTTC
>NA|TRBV27|TRBJ2-3|15|NA
CASSPWTSETDTQYF
TGTGCCAGCAGTCCATGGACGAGCGAAACAGATACGCAGTATTTT
>NA|TRBV29-1|TRBJ1-2|15|TRBD1
CSVLGRRGQIHGYTF
TGCAGCGTCCTGGGGCGGAGGGGGCAGATACATGGCTACACCTTC
>NA|TRBV7-2|TRBJ2-7|14|NA
CASSLRNTAYEQYF
TGTGCCAGCAGCTTAAGAAACACAGCCTACGAGCAGTACTTC
>NA|TRBV5-4|TRBJ2-2|14|NA
CASSLDIITGELFF
TGTGCCAGCAGCTTGGACATCATCACCGGGGAGCTGTTTTTT
>few|TRBV30|TRBJ2-5|14|NA
CAWSAIRVQETQYF
TGTGCCTGGAGTGCAATCCGAGTTCAAGAGACCCAGTACTTC
>NA|TRBV6-5|TRBJ1-5|13|NA
CASSYDGNQPQHF
TGTGCCAGCAGTTACGACGGGAATCAGCCCCAGCATTTT
>few|TRBV4-2|TRBJ1-1|16|NA
CASSHTRRGGFTEAFF
TGTGCCAGCAGCCATACCCGCAGGGGTGGGTTCACTGAAGCTTTCTTT
>NA|TRBV6-1|TRBJ1-2|13|NA
CASSVQVDYGYTF
TGTGCCAGCAGTGTACAGGTCGACTATGGCTACACCTTC
>NA|TRBV5-1|TRBJ2-5|15|NA
CASSLDMAGLETQYF
TGCGCCAGCAGCTTGGATATGGCAGGGCTAGAGACCCAGTACTTC
>NA|TRBV5-4|TRBJ2-3|15|NA
CASSSETGSADTQYF
TGTGCCAGCAGCTCGGAAACAGGGAGTGCAGATACGCAGTATTTT
>few|TRBV7-9|TRBJ2-7|11|NA
CASSPADEQYF
TGTGCCAGCAGCCCGGCGGACGAGCAGTACTTC
>NA|TRBV6-5|TRBJ2-7|16|TRBD2
CASSYPRTSGGYEQYF
TGTGCCAGCAGTTACCCCAGGACTAGCGGGGGCTACGAGCAGTACTTC
>NA|TRBV29-1|TRBJ2-6|13|NA
CSVQGAGANVLTF
TGCAGCGTCCAGGGAGCTGGGGCCAACGTCCTGACTTTC
>NA|TRBV2|TRBJ2-1|15|TRBD2
CASKGLAGIYNEQFF
TGTGCCAGCAAGGGGCTAGCGGGGATCTACAATGAGCAGTTCTTC
>few|TRBV4-1|TRBJ2-3|14|NA
CASSQQSDRDTQYF
TGCGCCAGCAGCCAACAAAGCGACAGAGATACGCAGTATTTT
>NA|TRBV7-9|TRBJ1-1|14|NA
CASSFAGVNTEAFF
TGTGCCAGCAGCTTCGCGGGTGTGAACACTGAAGCTTTCTTT
>few|TRBV29-1|TRBJ2-6|12|NA
CSGFSGANVLTF
TGCAGCGGCTTCTCTGGGGCCAACGTCCTGACTTTC
>few|TRBV6-1|TRBJ2-7|13|NA
CASSEYYSYEQYF
TGTGCCAGCAGTGAGTATTACTCCTACGAGCAGTACTTC
>NA|TRBV11-3|TRBJ2-1|14|NA
CASSSTGTYNEQFF
TGTGCCAGCAGCTCTACCGGGACCTACAATGAGCAGTTCTTC
>few|TRBV7-2|TRBJ2-5|13|TRBD1
CASSRDREETQYF
TGTGCCAGCAGTCGGGACAGGGAAGAGACCCAGTACTTC
>NA|TRBV30|TRBJ1-4|14|NA
CAWKSPQGWEKLFF
TGTGCCTGGAAATCGCCCCAGGGTTGGGAAAAACTGTTTTTT
>few|TRBV5-8|TRBJ2-5|13|NA
CASSFSQLETQYF
TGTGCCAGCAGCTTCAGTCAGCTAGAGACCCAGTACTTC
>NA|TRBV5-4|TRBJ2-3|17|NA
CASSPRGGGGSTDTQYF
TGTGCCAGCAGCCCACGGGGAGGTGGAGGGAGCACAGATACGCAGTATTTT
>NA|TRBV11-2|TRBJ2-5|14|NA
CASSLRQAGETQYF
TGTGCCAGCAGCTTACGACAGGCGGGAGAGACCCAGTACTTC
>NA|TRBV9|TRBJ2-7|16|TRBD1
CASSVERVGQGYEQYF
TGTGCCAGCAGCGTAGAGAGGGTTGGACAGGGGTACGAGCAGTACTTC
>NA|TRBV4-1|TRBJ1-4|16|TRBD1
CASSQALTGINEKLFF
TGCGCCAGCAGCCAAGCCCTGACAGGGATTAATGAAAAACTGTTTTTT
>NA|TRBV11-2|TRBJ1-2|15|NA
CASSPSTGLDYGYTF
TGTGCCAGCAGCCCTTCCACGGGCCTCGACTATGGCTACACCTTC
>few|TRBV5-1|TRBJ2-5|14|NA
CASSAGTAQETQYF
TGCGCCAGCAGCGCGGGGACGGCACAAGAGACCCAGTACTTC
>NA|TRBV9|TRBJ2-3|16|TRBD2
CASSVVPGLSTDTQYF
TGTGCCAGCAGCGTAGTGCCGGGACTAAGCACAGATACGCAGTATTTT
>NA|TRBV5-1|TRBJ1-5|14|NA
CASSQNTGGQPQHF
TGCGCCAGCAGCCAAAACACCGGGGGACAGCCCCAGCATTTT
>NA|TRBV18|TRBJ1-6|15|TRBD1
CASSPGQAQGSPLHF
TGTGCCAGCTCACCAGGACAGGCTCAGGGGTCACCCCTCCACTTT